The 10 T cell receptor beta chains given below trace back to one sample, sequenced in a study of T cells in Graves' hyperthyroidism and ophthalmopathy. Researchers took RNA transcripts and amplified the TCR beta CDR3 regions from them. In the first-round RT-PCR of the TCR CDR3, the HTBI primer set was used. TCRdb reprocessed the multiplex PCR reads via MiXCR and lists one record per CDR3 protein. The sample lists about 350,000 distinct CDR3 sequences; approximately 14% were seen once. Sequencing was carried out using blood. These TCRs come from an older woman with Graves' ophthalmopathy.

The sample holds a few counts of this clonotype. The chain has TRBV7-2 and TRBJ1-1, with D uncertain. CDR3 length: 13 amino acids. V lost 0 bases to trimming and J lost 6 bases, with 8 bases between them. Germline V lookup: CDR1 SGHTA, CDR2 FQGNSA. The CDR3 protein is CASSLARIAEAFF. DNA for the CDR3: TGTGCCAGCAGCTTAGCCAGGATCGCTGAAGCTTTCTTT.

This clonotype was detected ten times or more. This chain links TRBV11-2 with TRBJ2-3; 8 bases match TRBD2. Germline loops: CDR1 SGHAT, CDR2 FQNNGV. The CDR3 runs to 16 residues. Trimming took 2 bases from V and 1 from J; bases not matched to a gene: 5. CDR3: CASSLTGGPGTDTQYF. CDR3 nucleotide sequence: TGTGCCAGCAGCTTAACGGGAGGGCCTGGCACAGATACGCAGTATTTT.

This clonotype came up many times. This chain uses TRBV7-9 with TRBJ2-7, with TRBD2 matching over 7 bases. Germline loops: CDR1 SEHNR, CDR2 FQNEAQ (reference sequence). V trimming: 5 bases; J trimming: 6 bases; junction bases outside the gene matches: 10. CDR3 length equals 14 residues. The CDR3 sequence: CASSLPGLTREQYF. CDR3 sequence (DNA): TGTGCCAGCAGCCTGCCGGGACTAACACGCGAGCAGTACTTC.

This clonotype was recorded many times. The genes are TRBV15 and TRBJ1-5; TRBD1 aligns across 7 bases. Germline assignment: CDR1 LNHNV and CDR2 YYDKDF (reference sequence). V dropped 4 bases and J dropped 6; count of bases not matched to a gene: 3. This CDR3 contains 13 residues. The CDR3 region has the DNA TGTGCCACCAGCATTAACAGGGGTCAGCCCCAGCATTTT. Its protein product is CATSINRGQPQHF.

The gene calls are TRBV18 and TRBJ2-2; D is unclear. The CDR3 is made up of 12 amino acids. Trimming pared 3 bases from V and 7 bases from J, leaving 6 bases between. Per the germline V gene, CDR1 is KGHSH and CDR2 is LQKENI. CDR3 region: CASSPGNGELFF. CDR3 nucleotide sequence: TGTGCCAGCTCACCGGGTAACGGGGAGCTGTTTTTT.

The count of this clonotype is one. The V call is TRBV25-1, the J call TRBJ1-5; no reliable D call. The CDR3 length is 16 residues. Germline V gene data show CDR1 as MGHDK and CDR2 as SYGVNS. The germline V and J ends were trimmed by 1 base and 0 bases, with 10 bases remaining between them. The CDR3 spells CASSELPPYSNQPQHF. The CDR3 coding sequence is TGTGCCAGCAGTGAATTGCCACCTTATAGCAATCAGCCCCAGCATTTT.

Written as DNA, the CDR3 is TGTGCCAGCACGGAGAGGGGAAAAGTTTTCCAAGAGACCCAGTACTTC. This codes for CASTERGKVFQETQYF. The rearrangement joins TRBV28 to TRBJ2-5; TRBD1 or TRBD2 may be the D gene (5 bases each). CDR1 MDHEN and CDR2 SYDVKM come from the germline V gene. The V and J ends lost 7 bases and 1 base respectively, with 19 bases between them. The CDR3 sequence is 16 residues long.

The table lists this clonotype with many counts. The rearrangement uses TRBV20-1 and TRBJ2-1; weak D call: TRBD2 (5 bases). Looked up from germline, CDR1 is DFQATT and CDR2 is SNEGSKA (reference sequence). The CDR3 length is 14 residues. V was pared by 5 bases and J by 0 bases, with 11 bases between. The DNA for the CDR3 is TGCAGTGCTCACGGACTGTTCTCCTACAATGAGCAGTTCTTC. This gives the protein CSAHGLFSYNEQFF.

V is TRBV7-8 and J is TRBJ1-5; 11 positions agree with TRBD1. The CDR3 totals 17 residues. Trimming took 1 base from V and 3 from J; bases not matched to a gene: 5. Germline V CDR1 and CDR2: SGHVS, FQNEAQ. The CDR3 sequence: CASSLGDRGGDNQPQHF. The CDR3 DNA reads TGTGCCAGCAGCTTAGGGGACAGGGGGGGGGACAATCAGCCCCAGCATTTT. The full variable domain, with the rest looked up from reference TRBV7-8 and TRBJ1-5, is GAGVSQSPRYKVAKRGQDVALRCDPISGHVSLFWYQQALGQGPEFLTYFQNEAQLDKSGLPSDRFFAERPEGSVSTLKIQRTQQEDSAVYLCASSLGDRGGDNQPQHFGDGTRLSIL.

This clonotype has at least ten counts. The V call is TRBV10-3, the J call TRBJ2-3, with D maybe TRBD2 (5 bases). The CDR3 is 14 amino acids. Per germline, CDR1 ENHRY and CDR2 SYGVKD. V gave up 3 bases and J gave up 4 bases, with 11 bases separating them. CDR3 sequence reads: CAISDGITADTQYF. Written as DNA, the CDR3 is TGTGCCATCAGTGACGGGATTACGGCAGATACGCAGTATTTT.